This TCR beta chain emerged from a study of blood T cell repertoires in COVID-19. Here immunoSEQ multiplex PCR was the method, and the copy in TCRdb shows in-frame clones only, minus some. The table shows about 480,000 clones, with nearly 90% occurring only once. With 8 bases removed from V and 5 bases from J, the gap between germline ends came to 13 bases. CDR1 and CDR2 from the germline V gene are SNHLY and FYNNEI. The CDR3 runs 12 residues. Those enrolled in Seattle joined during active infection and were followed longitudinally afterward. This chain connects TRBV2 to TRBJ2-7, with D perhaps TRBD2 (7 bases). The sequence derives from a man in his late teens or twenties with COVID-19, enrolled during active disease. The sample taken for sequencing was peripheral blood. CDR3 coding DNA: TGTGCCAGCGGGGGGGGACAAGACGAGCAGTACTTC. Translation: CASGGGQDEQYF.